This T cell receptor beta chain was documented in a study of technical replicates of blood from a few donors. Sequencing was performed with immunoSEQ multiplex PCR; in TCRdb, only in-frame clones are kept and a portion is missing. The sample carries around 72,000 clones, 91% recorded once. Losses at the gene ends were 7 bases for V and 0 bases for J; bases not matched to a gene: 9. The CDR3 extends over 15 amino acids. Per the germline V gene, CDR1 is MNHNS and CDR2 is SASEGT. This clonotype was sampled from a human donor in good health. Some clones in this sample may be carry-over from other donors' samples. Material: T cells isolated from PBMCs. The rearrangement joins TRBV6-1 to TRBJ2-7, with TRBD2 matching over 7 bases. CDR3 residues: CASNLWGRGSYEQYF. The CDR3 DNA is TGTGCCAGCAACCTATGGGGGAGGGGCTCCTACGAGCAGTACTTC.